Shown below are 5 T cell receptor beta chains from a single sample sequenced in a study of shared clonotypes between healthy human individuals. The assay was immunoSEQ multiplex PCR, and TCRdb's table has in-frame clones only and misses some. There are approximately 640,000 clones in the sample; around 91% occur only once, and more than 30% lies in the top ten. Sequenced sample: memory CD8+ T cells from PBMCs. Subset described: CD45RO+ cells pooled with CCR7-negative TemRA cells. The receptors here all came from a man between 18 and 35 years old in good health. Some clones in this sample may be carry-over from other donors' samples.

The chain has TRBV9 and TRBJ2-5, with D possibly TRBD2 on 5 matching bases. The CDR3 totals 14 residues. Germline V lookup: CDR1 SGDLS, CDR2 YYNGEE. V lost 0 bases to trimming and J lost 7 bases, with 13 bases between them. The CDR3 here is CASSVEAGRGTQYF. As DNA, the CDR3 is TGTGCCAGCAGCGTAGAGGCAGGCCGGGGGACCCAGTACTTC.

V gene TRBV14 combines with J gene TRBJ2-7, with TRBD1 matching 9 bases. This CDR3 has 16 residues. Germline V CDR1 and CDR2: SGHDN, FVKESK. Trimming at V came to 4 bases and at J to 6 bases, leaving 13 bases not matched to a gene. CDR3 region: CASSPRTRQGVFEQYF. The CDR3 DNA is TGTGCCAGCAGCCCGCGGACCCGACAGGGGGTATTCGAGCAGTACTTC.

The chain joins TRBV19 to TRBJ1-5; TRBD1 is a possible D gene (6 bases). V was trimmed by 4 bases and J by 6 bases, leaving 13 bases between them. Germline V CDR1 and CDR2: LNHDA, SQIVND (reference sequence). The CDR3 sequence is 14 residues long. Here the CDR3 reads CASSSFGGLQPQHF. CDR3 bases: TGTGCCAGTAGTAGTTTCGGGGGGCTTCAGCCCCAGCATTTT.

The V gene is TRBV9, the J gene TRBJ2-3, with D uncertain. The CDR3 runs to 16 residues. From germline, CDR1 is SGDLS and CDR2 YYNGEE. The V and J ends lost 0 bases and 0 bases respectively, with 11 bases between them. CDR3 in amino acids: CASSVAGGSSTDTQYF. The CDR3 region has the DNA TGTGCCAGCAGCGTAGCTGGCGGTTCTAGCACAGATACGCAGTATTTT.

The chain links TRBV6-1 to TRBJ2-7, with D unclear. V was trimmed by 9 bases and J by 9 bases, leaving 12 bases between them. Germline CDR1 is MNHNS and CDR2 is SASEGT. This CDR3 region has 10 residues. CDR3 protein: CASDTGGQYF. The CDR3 DNA follows: TGTGCCAGTGATACGGGCGGGCAGTACTTC.